This T cell receptor beta chain originates from a study of control samples from healthy donors and cancer patients. TCRdb keeps only in-frame clones here, not all; method: immunoSEQ multiplex PCR. The profile covers roughly 150,000 clones, with around 88% appearing a single time and less than 2% taken by the ten largest. Germline CDR1 reads SNHLY; CDR2 reads FYNNEI. Trimming took off 1 base at V and 7 bases at J, with 11 bases between the two ends. The CDR3 is made up of 14 amino acids. The sample holds one count of this clone. Sample: blood. This chain joins TRBV2 and TRBJ1-5; the D is unclear. This TCR derives from a man in his late teens or twenties in good health. In DNA, the CDR3 is TGTGCCAGCAGTGAAGTGGAAACAGCCCAGCCCCAGCATTTT. It yields the protein CASSEVETAQPQHF.